This T cell receptor (beta chain) was sequenced in a study of a mutant IDH1 vaccine in newly diagnosed glioma. Time point in this sample: baseline, week 1 (first vaccination visit). Treatment denoted: pre-vaccination baseline after standard-of-care therapy. TCRdb's copy holds only in-frame clones and misses some; the assay was immunoSEQ multiplex PCR. The table shows around 87,000 clones, with about 80% occurring only once. Between the trimmed V and J ends, which lost 5 bases and 2 bases, there was a span of 14 bases. CDR3 length equals 15 residues. Germline-derived CDR1 and CDR2 are SGHRS and YFSETQ.

Sequencing used PBMCs, obtained from a glioma patient treated with radiotherapy, temozolomide or both. The sequence was obtained from a woman aged 50 to 60 with glioma. The chain combines TRBV5-1 with TRBJ2-1; possibly TRBD2 for D (7 bases). The CDR3 DNA sequence: TGCGCCAGCAGGGGCGGGGGCGAGCCCTACAATGAGCAGTTCTTC. As protein: CASRGGGEPYNEQFF.